Following are 24 T cell receptor beta chains from one sample sequenced in a study of blood T cell repertoires in COVID-19. TCRdb keeps only in-frame clones here, not all; method: immunoSEQ multiplex PCR. The top ten hold around 0.67% of the sample, which has 200,000 to 300,000 clones, roughly 88% seen once. Sequencing was performed on peripheral blood. Receptors originate from a human donor in a cohort sampled during active COVID-19.

The rearrangement links TRBV2 to TRBJ1-4; 7 bases are shared with TRBD1. Germline lookup yields CDR1 SNHLY and CDR2 FYNNEI. There are 16 residues in the CDR3. Trimming took 5 bases from V and 7 from J; bases not matched to a gene: 13. CDR3 in amino acids: CASSIVRQGRGEKLFF. The CDR3 DNA sequence: TGTGCCAGCAGTATCGTCAGACAGGGACGCGGTGAAAAACTGTTTTTT.

The chain combines TRBV4-1 with TRBJ1-2; D gene unclear. The CDR3 length is 11 residues. The V gene lost 7 bases and the J gene lost 5 bases, with 8 bases spanning the gap. Germline V gives CDR1 MGHRA, CDR2 YSYEKL. The CDR3, as DNA: TGCGCCAGCAACGCGGGGTATGGCTACACCTTC. Its protein product is CASNAGYGYTF.

This chain connects TRBV28 to TRBJ2-7, with a possible D match to TRBD2 (5 bases). The CDR3 consists of 11 residues. With 8 bases removed from V and 12 bases from J, the gap between germline ends came to 17 bases. Germline CDR1 is MDHEN and CDR2 is SYDVKM. CDR3 DNA sequence: TGTGCCAGCTCCCCCGGGGTCTCCGGGTACTTC. Protein: CASSPGVSGYF.

The chain is built from TRBV28 and TRBJ1-1, with 10 bases fitting TRBD1. The germline gives CDR1 MDHEN, CDR2 SYDVKM. CDR3 length equals 16 residues. Germline trimming cut 5 bases from V and 4 bases from J; bases unmatched to any gene: 10. CDR3 residues: CASSPYGQGGRTEAFF. DNA of the CDR3: TGTGCCAGCAGTCCATACGGACAGGGGGGTCGCACTGAAGCTTTCTTT.

V is TRBV11-2 and J is TRBJ2-7; D is ambiguous. Germline loops: CDR1 SGHAT, CDR2 FQNNGV. The CDR3 runs 15 residues. V lost 3 bases to trimming and J lost 0 bases, with 12 bases between them. The CDR3 coding sequence is TGTGCCAGCAGCTTCTCTAGTGGTGCCTCCTACGAGCAGTACTTC. This codes for CASSFSSGASYEQYF.

The chain recombines TRBV7-2 with TRBJ2-7; 14 bases match TRBD2. V was pared by 1 base and J by 1 base, with 3 bases of the junction left unmatched. There are 17 residues in the CDR3. The germline V gene encodes CDR1 SGHTA and CDR2 FQGNSA. CDR3 bases: TGTGCCAGCAGCTTAGTGGGACTAGCGGGGGCATCCTACGAGCAGTACTTC. Its protein is CASSLVGLAGASYEQYF.

This chain joins TRBV5-6 and TRBJ2-5, with a possible D match to TRBD2 (6 bases). There are 14 residues in the CDR3. V was clipped by 1 base and J by 0 bases, with 7 bases between them. CDR1 is SGHDT and CDR2 is YYEEEE in the germline V gene. The DNA of the CDR3 is TGTGCCAGCAGCTTGTTAGCGGACCAAGAGACCCAGTACTTC. Translated, it gives CASSLLADQETQYF.

This clone has just one count. J is TRBJ2-7 and V is TRBV7-2; no firm D call. This CDR3 spans 13 amino acids. Germline CDR1 SGHTA, CDR2 FQGNSA. The V end was cut by 1 base, the J end by 4 bases, with 8 bases between. This chain's CDR3 is CASSLEAGYEQYF. The DNA of the CDR3 is TGTGCCAGCAGCTTAGAGGCAGGTTACGAGCAGTACTTC.

J is TRBJ2-6 and V is TRBV18; TRBD1 aligns across 8 bases. Germline V gene sequence: CDR1 KGHSH, CDR2 LQKENI. There are 21 residues in the CDR3. The V gene end was trimmed by 3 bases and the J gene end by 1 base; junction bases not matched to a gene: 17. CDR3 nucleotide sequence: TGTGCCAGCTCACCCCTACGTCCCGGGACAGGATCATGGTCTGGGGCCAACGTCCTGACTTTC. Translated: CASSPLRPGTGSWSGANVLTF.

In this sample, this clone turned up a few times. An end of the junction does not agree with germline; a read error may underlie this. In nucleotides, the CDR3 is TGTGCCAGCAGCTCCCTGGGACAGGATTATTTT. Translation: CASSSLGQDYF. The V call is TRBV11-2, the J call TRBJ1-4; 8 bases line up with TRBD1. CDR1 is SGHAT, CDR2 FQNNGV, per germline. The CDR3 extends over 11 amino acids.

The rearrangement joins TRBV7-9 to TRBJ2-5, with D uncertain. Trimming removed 5 bases at V and 3 bases at J, with 7 bases between. The length of the CDR3 is 12 residues. The germline V gene has CDR1 SEHNR and CDR2 FQNEAQ (reference sequence). The CDR3 loop reads CASSRTEETQYF. The CDR3 nucleotides are TGTGCCAGCAGCCGAACAGAAGAGACCCAGTACTTC.

The CDR3 is CASSRPGQGLGTEAFF. CDR3 in DNA: TGTGCCAGCAGCCGACCGGGACAGGGTTTAGGCACTGAAGCTTTCTTT. The chain combines TRBV28 with TRBJ1-1, with 9 bases identical to TRBD1. This CDR3 is 16 amino acids long. Looked up from germline, CDR1 is MDHEN and CDR2 is SYDVKM. Germline trimming cut 6 bases from V and 4 bases from J; bases unmatched to any gene: 12.

For this clone: Other nucleotide sequences in the sample specify the same CDR3. The chain uses TRBV5-1 and TRBJ1-1; D is unresolved. With 0 bases removed from V and 1 base from J, the gap between germline ends came to 7 bases. Germline assignment: CDR1 SGHRS and CDR2 YFSETQ. The CDR3 loop spans 14 amino acids. The CDR3 DNA reads as TGCGCCAGCAGCTTGGGGCAGAAGAACACTGAAGCTTTCTTT. This codes for CASSLGQKNTEAFF.

The gene calls are TRBV30 and TRBJ2-2; no reliable D call. Germline CDR1 and CDR2: GTSNPN and SVGIG (reference sequence). Trimming pared 0 bases from V and 4 bases from J, leaving 9 bases between. This CDR3 has 14 amino acids. CDR3 sequence (DNA): TGTGCCTGGAGTGTACGTTCAGGCACCGGGGAGCTGTTTTTT. It specifies CAWSVRSGTGELFF.

The V and J genes are TRBV6-5 and TRBJ1-2; no clear D. Trimming cost V 6 bases and J 5 bases, with 19 bases left between them. CDR1 is MNHEY, CDR2 SVGAGI, per germline. The CDR3 runs to 15 residues. Here the CDR3 DNA reads TGTGCCAGCAGAATAAGCGGTAAATCCTATTATGGCTACACCTTC. Translating it yields CASRISGKSYYGYTF.

The rearrangement links TRBV9 to TRBJ1-2, with D possibly TRBD1 on 6 matching bases. Germline CDR1 is SGDLS and CDR2 is YYNGEE. The length of the CDR3 is 15 residues. Trimming took 0 bases from V and 4 from J, leaving 13 bases between them. In DNA, the CDR3 is TGTGCCAGCAGCGTAGCCGCTACAGGGATCTATGGCTACACCTTC. This gives the protein CASSVAATGIYGYTF.

This sequence joins TRBV18 and TRBJ2-7; D is perhaps TRBD1 (6 bases). This CDR3 region has 14 residues. V was clipped by 3 bases and J by 2 bases, with 11 bases between them. Per germline, CDR1 KGHSH and CDR2 LQKENI. The CDR3 region is CASSPRRQAYEQYF. CDR3 nucleotide sequence: TGTGCCAGCTCACCCCGTCGACAGGCCTACGAGCAGTACTTC.

The chain employs TRBV13 and TRBJ2-7, with 12 positions matching TRBD2. In germline, CDR1 is PRHDT, CDR2 FYEKMQ (reference sequence). This CDR3 region has 15 residues. The junction had 9 bases not matched to a gene; V was cut back by 5 bases and J by 7 bases. CDR3 DNA: TGTGCCAGCAGCCAGACCCGACTAGCGGGAGTTGAGCAGTACTTC. Protein: CASSQTRLAGVEQYF.

A single count supports this clone. The rearrangement links TRBV6-6 to TRBJ1-6, with a tentative D call TRBD1 (5 bases). CDR1 is MNHNY and CDR2 is SVGAGI in the germline V gene (reference sequence). V shed 6 bases and J shed 7 bases, with 19 bases lying between them. The CDR3 has 16 residues. The chain's CDR3 is CASRGGVGMGNSPLHF. The CDR3 nucleotides read TGTGCCAGCAGGGGGGGTGTGGGGATGGGAAATTCACCCCTCCACTTT.

The J gene is TRBJ2-7, the V gene TRBV6-5; TRBD2 agrees at 14 bases. The CDR3 contains 15 residues. The J segment lost 9 bases and the V segment lost 6 bases, leaving 10 bases of the junction unmatched. Per the germline V gene, CDR1 is MNHEY and CDR2 is SVGAGI. CDR3 nucleotides: TGTGCCAGCAGCCTAGGGACTAGCGGGAGTAGAAGGCAGTACTTC. This codes for CASSLGTSGSRRQYF.

The rearrangement uses TRBV12-3 or TRBV12-4 and TRBJ1-2; perhaps TRBD1 as D (6 bases). The CDR3 totals 12 residues. V lost 5 bases, J lost 8 bases, and 12 bases lay in between. For the CDR3, the DNA is TGTGCCAGCAGTGTGGACAGAGGGGGCTACACCTTC. Translated: CASSVDRGGYTF.

The V and J genes are TRBV7-2 and TRBJ2-5, with 8 bases fitting TRBD1. This CDR3 comprises 14 residues. V trimming: 7 bases; J trimming: 5 bases; junction bases outside the gene matches: 9. CDR1 and CDR2 from the germline V gene are SGHTA and FQGNSA. The CDR3 loop reads CASMLYSGGETQYF. The DNA of the CDR3 is TGTGCCAGCATGCTCTATTCAGGGGGCGAGACCCAGTACTTC.

This clone appeared a few times. The V and J genes are TRBV5-4 and TRBJ1-2, with D unresolved. The germline V gene encodes CDR1 SGHNT and CDR2 YYREEE (reference sequence). This CDR3 contains 12 residues. Trimming removed 3 bases at V and 0 bases at J, with 3 bases between. CDR3 sequence reads: CASSSSNYGYTF. The CDR3 coding sequence is TGTGCCAGCAGCTCGTCTAACTATGGCTACACCTTC.

The rearrangement uses TRBV20-1 and TRBJ1-1; D unclear. The CDR3 is 12 residues long. Trimming removed 3 bases at V and 2 bases at J, with 7 bases between. The germline V gene has CDR1 DFQATT and CDR2 SNEGSKA (reference sequence). CDR3 coding DNA: TGCAGTGCTAGTTCGGTAAACACTGAAGCTTTCTTT. This codes for CSASSVNTEAFF.